What follows are 26 T cell receptor beta chains derived from one specimen sequenced in a study of shared clonotypes between healthy human individuals. Terminally differentiated effector memory CD45RA+ cells were excluded from the naive CD8 cells, which were CD45RO-negative and positively selected for CCR7. Profiling relied on immunoSEQ multiplex PCR, and the TCRdb table lists in-frame clones only, not all of them. The sample consists of about 1,800,000 clones, roughly 95% of them appearing once. Sequenced material: naive CD8+ T cells sorted from blood. The source is a man younger than 35 in good health.

The rearrangement uses TRBV7-9 and TRBJ2-7; maybe TRBD1 (5 bases). The germline gives CDR1 SEHNR, CDR2 FQNEAQ (reference sequence). The CDR3 consists of 15 residues. V was shortened by 1 base and J by 6 bases, with 16 bases between the two germline ends. The CDR3 region is CASSLEQGLVIEQYF. DNA of the CDR3: TGTGCCAGCAGCTTAGAGCAGGGTTTGGTGATCGAGCAGTACTTC.

The chain combines TRBV11-2 with TRBJ2-1; possible D gene TRBD1, 7 bases. Germline V lookup: CDR1 SGHAT, CDR2 FQNNGV. V was pared by 5 bases and J by 5 bases, with 19 bases between. This CDR3 has 16 residues. In nucleotides, the CDR3 is TGTGCCAGCAGCCCCCCCGGCAGGGGGGTTGACAATGAGCAGTTCTTC. Translated, it gives CASSPPGRGVDNEQFF.

The chain combines TRBV21-1 with TRBJ1-1. TRBV21-1 is a known pseudogene. CDR3 length: 19 amino acids. The CDR3 DNA follows: TGTGCCAGCAGCAAAGTCTGTCGGAGTTGTCGGATGGGGAACACTGAAGCTTTCTTT. It specifies CASSKVCRSCRMGNTEAFF.

This chain connects TRBV4-2 to TRBJ1-1; a weak D match, TRBD1 (6 bases). The CDR3 spans 15 residues. Germline CDR1 and CDR2: LGHNA and YNFKEQ. Trimming removed 0 bases at V and 3 bases at J, with 11 bases between. CDR3 amino acids: CASSQEERGDTEAFF. The CDR3 DNA reads as TGTGCCAGCAGCCAAGAAGAAAGGGGGGACACTGAAGCTTTCTTT.

The chain combines TRBV30 with TRBJ2-6; D might be TRBD1 (6 bases). CDR3 length equals 14 residues. V was pared by 5 bases and J by 4 bases, with 12 bases between. CDR1 is GTSNPN and CDR2 is SVGIG in the germline V gene (reference sequence). The DNA for the CDR3 is TGTGCCTGGCAACAGGGAACCGGGGCCAACGTCCTGACTTTC. Translating gives CAWQQGTGANVLTF.

The rearrangement uses TRBV29-1 and TRBJ2-7, with D possibly matching TRBD1 (6 bases). Trimming pared 3 bases from V and 7 bases from J, leaving 19 bases between. This CDR3 spans 14 amino acids. Germline V gene lookup returns CDR1 SQVTM and CDR2 ANQGSEA. CDR3 amino acids: CSVDLQGLGVEQYF. The DNA for the CDR3 is TGCAGCGTTGACCTACAGGGTCTTGGGGTTGAGCAGTACTTC.

The chain uses TRBV4-1 and TRBJ2-7; perhaps D is TRBD1 or TRBD2 (5 bases each). CDR3 length: 14 amino acids. Between the trimmed V and J ends, which lost 4 bases and 2 bases, there was a span of 12 bases. Germline loops: CDR1 MGHRA, CDR2 YSYEKL. In nucleotides, the CDR3 is TGCGCCAGCAGCCTGGAACAGGAGGCCTACGAGCAGTACTTC. Protein sequence: CASSLEQEAYEQYF.

The V call is TRBV4-3, the J call TRBJ2-7, with D unresolved. V was clipped by 3 bases and J by 0 bases, with 9 bases between them. This CDR3 contains 14 residues. Germline loops: CDR1 LGHNA, CDR2 YSLEER. In nucleotides, the CDR3 is TGCGCCAGCAGCCACGACTGGAACTCCTACGAGCAGTACTTC. This translates into CASSHDWNSYEQYF.

On this clone itself: The sample contains more than one DNA sequence encoding this CDR3. The chain combines TRBV6-1 with TRBJ2-7; 7 bases map to TRBD1. The CDR3 runs 13 residues. CDR1 is MNHNS and CDR2 is SASEGT in the germline V gene. The trim removed 6 bases at V and 4 bases at J, leaving 6 bases unmatched. The chain's CDR3 is CASSEDRLYEQYF. The CDR3 DNA reads TGTGCCAGCAGCGAGGACAGGCTGTACGAGCAGTACTTC.

The chain uses TRBV4-1 and TRBJ2-7; D is undetermined. The germline V and J ends were trimmed by 2 bases and 2 bases, with 10 bases remaining between them. CDR3 length equals 14 residues. Germline-derived CDR1 and CDR2 are MGHRA and YSYEKL. The CDR3 reads CASSQQDPTYEQYF. The CDR3 coding sequence is TGCGCCAGCAGCCAACAGGACCCCACCTACGAGCAGTACTTC.

The rearrangement joins TRBV5-1 to TRBJ2-5; unclear D gene. Germline lookup yields CDR1 SGHRS and CDR2 YFSETQ. Trimming stripped 0 bases from V and 6 bases from J, with 9 bases between. CDR3 length: 13 amino acids. The CDR3, as DNA: TGCGCCAGCAGCTTGGACCCAACGCAGACCCAGTACTTC. Encoded protein: CASSLDPTQTQYF.

The chain combines TRBV28 with TRBJ1-2, with D possibly matching TRBD1 (5 bases). This CDR3 comprises 14 residues. The germline CDR1 and CDR2 sequences are MDHEN and SYDVKM. Deletions cut 6 bases from V and 4 bases from J, with 15 bases between. CDR3 nucleotide sequence: TGTGCCAGCAGCGGGGGGATTTTTGGCTATGGCTACACCTTC. Translation gives CASSGGIFGYGYTF.

The chain combines TRBV21-1 with TRBJ1-1. TRBV21-1 is deemed a pseudogene. The CDR3 contains 15 residues. CDR3 nucleotides: TGTGCCAGCAGCAAAGGCGGGCGAGGGGACACTGAAGCTTTCTTT. This encodes CASSKGGRGDTEAFF.

This clone was counted a single time. The sample contains more than one DNA sequence encoding this CDR3. This sequence joins TRBV27 and TRBJ2-7, with TRBD2 as a possible D gene (5 bases). Between the trimmed V and J ends, which lost 5 bases and 0 bases, there was a span of 8 bases. CDR3 length: 13 amino acids. The germline CDR1 and CDR2 sequences are MNHEY and SMNVEV (reference sequence). The CDR3 reads CASSEDSSYEQYF. CDR3 DNA sequence: TGTGCCAGCAGTGAGGACTCCTCCTACGAGCAGTACTTC.

This clone occurred once. The gene calls are TRBV14 and TRBJ2-7, with D perhaps being TRBD1 or TRBD2 (5 bases each). V was cut by 4 bases and J by 1 base, with 17 bases left in between. Germline CDR1 SGHDN, CDR2 FVKESK. The CDR3 loop spans 16 amino acids. CDR3: CASSRYTGTVSYEQYF. The CDR3 DNA is TGTGCCAGCAGCCGTTACACCGGGACGGTTTCCTACGAGCAGTACTTC.

The chain combines TRBV27 with TRBJ2-2; TRBD2 matches 7 bases. CDR1 is MNHEY, CDR2 SMNVEV, per germline (reference sequence). Germline trimming cut 5 bases from V and 7 bases from J; bases unmatched to any gene: 16. The CDR3 contains 17 residues. The CDR3 protein is CASSRGRGARAGGELFF. In DNA form, the CDR3 reads TGTGCCAGCAGTCGGGGGAGGGGAGCTAGGGCGGGCGGGGAGCTGTTTTTT.

The V call is TRBV6-1, the J call TRBJ2-6; D is possibly TRBD1 (6 bases). This CDR3 region has 15 residues. Germline V CDR1 and CDR2: MNHNS, SASEGT. The V end was cut by 4 bases, the J end by 2 bases, with 9 bases between. CDR3 protein: CASSVQGAGANVLTF. CDR3 nucleotide sequence: TGTGCCAGCAGTGTACAGGGAGCTGGGGCCAACGTCCTGACTTTC.

This sequence joins TRBV4-1 and TRBJ2-7, with 7 positions matching TRBD2. Per germline, CDR1 MGHRA and CDR2 YSYEKL. Trimming at V came to 0 bases and at J to 3 bases, leaving 8 bases not matched to a gene. The CDR3 runs 16 residues. The chain's CDR3 is CASSQEKASGGYEQYF. The DNA of the CDR3 is TGCGCCAGCAGCCAAGAGAAGGCTAGCGGTGGCTACGAGCAGTACTTC.

This clone was recorded once. V and J are TRBV30 and TRBJ2-5; D gene uncertain. Germline loops: CDR1 GTSNPN, CDR2 SVGIG (reference sequence). Trimming left V 0 bases short and J 0 bases short, with 11 bases between. The CDR3 totals 15 residues. The CDR3 loop reads CAWSVGLGNQETQYF. The CDR3 coding sequence is TGTGCCTGGAGTGTAGGTCTCGGTAACCAAGAGACCCAGTACTTC. Supplemented by reference TRBV30 and TRBJ2-5, the full variable domain reads SQTIHQWPATLVQPVGSPLSLECTVEGTSNPNLYWYRQAAGRGLQLLFYSVGIGQISSEVPQNLSASRPQDRQFILSSKKLLLSDSGFYLCAWSVGLGNQETQYFGPGTRLLVL.

In this sample, this clone turned up once. The rearrangement uses TRBV7-9 and TRBJ1-1; D is unclear. Trimming shortened V by 2 bases and J by 1 base, and 8 bases separated the two germline ends. The CDR3 has 14 amino acids. Germline-derived CDR1 and CDR2 are SEHNR and FQNEAQ (reference sequence). The CDR3 spells CASSLRTSNTEAFF. The DNA of the CDR3 is TGTGCCAGCAGCTTACGCACATCGAACACTGAAGCTTTCTTT. Full variable domain (missing parts from reference TRBV7-9 and TRBJ1-1): DTGVSQNPRHKITKRGQNVTFRCDPISEHNRLYWYRQTLGQGPEFLTYFQNEAQLEKSRLLSDRFSAERPKGSFSTLEIQRTEQGDSAMYLCASSLRTSNTEAFFGQGTRLTVV.

This chain links TRBV7-2 with TRBJ2-3; TRBD2 aligns across 9 bases. The CDR3 extends over 14 amino acids. Germline V gene lookup returns CDR1 SGHTA and CDR2 FQGNSA. The ends lost 5 bases at V and 7 bases at J; junction bases unmatched: 7. CDR3 loop: CASSLGLASNTQYF. DNA for the CDR3: TGTGCCAGCAGCCTTGGACTAGCGTCAAATACGCAGTATTTT.

Comments on this clone: The identical CDR3 is also encoded by other nucleotide sequences in the sample. V is TRBV5-1 and J is TRBJ1-1; D remains ambiguous. Between the trimmed V and J ends, which lost 0 bases and 1 base, there was a span of 4 bases. The CDR3 length is 13 residues. The germline CDR1 and CDR2 sequences are SGHRS and YFSETQ. The CDR3 spells CASSLGPNTEAFF. In DNA, the CDR3 is TGCGCCAGCAGCTTGGGTCCGAACACTGAAGCTTTCTTT. Full variable domain (missing parts from reference TRBV5-1 and TRBJ1-1): KAGVTQTPRYLIKTRGQQVTLSCSPISGHRSVSWYQQTPGQGLQFLFEYFSETQRNKGNFPGRFSGRQFSNSRSEMNVSTLELGDSALYLCASSLGPNTEAFFGQGTRLTVV.

V gene TRBV13 combines with J gene TRBJ2-7; D might be TRBD2 (6 bases). CDR1 is PRHDT, CDR2 FYEKMQ, per germline (reference sequence). The CDR3 has 15 amino acids. The V end was cut by 1 base, the J end by 3 bases, with 13 bases between. CDR3 DNA sequence: TGTGCCAGCAGCTTAGTGGGACTGGGGATCTACGAGCAGTACTTC. This gives the protein CASSLVGLGIYEQYF.

This clone has more than one count but fewer than ten. V is TRBV10-2 and J is TRBJ1-1; tentatively, D is TRBD1 (6 bases). Germline-derived CDR1 and CDR2 are WSHSY and SAAADI. Trimming cost V 4 bases and J 5 bases, with 14 bases left between them. The CDR3 loop spans 14 amino acids. CDR3 region: CASSVIQGNTEAFF. The CDR3 DNA follows: TGCGCCAGCAGTGTAATACAGGGAAATACTGAAGCTTTCTTT.

The chain joins TRBV6-4 to TRBJ1-6; D is unresolved. V was clipped by 6 bases and J by 7 bases, with 16 bases between them. Germline assignment: CDR1 MRHNA and CDR2 SNTAGT. The CDR3 is 15 residues long. CDR3 DNA: TGTGCCAGCAGCCTGGACCTAGGCACCAATTCACCCCTCCACTTT. Encoded protein: CASSLDLGTNSPLHF.

CDR3 DNA sequence: TGTGCCAGCAGTCTGGACGGATTAAACATTCAGTACTTC. It translates to CASSLDGLNIQYF. This sequence joins TRBV27 and TRBJ2-4; D remains unclear. The germline V gene encodes CDR1 MNHEY and CDR2 SMNVEV (reference sequence). CDR3 length equals 13 residues. V dropped 5 bases and J dropped 6 bases, with 11 bases sitting between them.